This passage covers 19 T cell receptor beta chains from one sample sequenced in a study of shared clonotypes between healthy human individuals. The assay was immunoSEQ multiplex PCR, and TCRdb's table has in-frame clones only and misses some. This table holds under 1 million clones, 90% to 98% found once. CD45RO-negative, CCR7-selected cells formed the naive CD8 fraction, which excluded terminally differentiated effector memory CD45RA+ cells. Sequences were obtained from naive CD8+ T cells sorted from blood. The receptors originated from a man aged 25 to 40 in good health.

The chain carries TRBV7-6 and TRBJ2-5; TRBD2 matches 10 bases. CDR3 length equals 17 residues. J lost 0 bases, V lost 4 bases, and 8 bases had no gene match. Germline V gene data show CDR1 as SGHVS and CDR2 as FNYEAQ. In DNA, the CDR3 is TGTGCCAGCAGCTATGGACTAGCGGAAAACTACCAAGAGACCCAGTACTTC. Protein product: CASSYGLAENYQETQYF. The entire variable domain, with the rest obtained from reference TRBV7-6 and TRBJ2-5, is as follows: GAGVSQSPRYKVTKRGQDVALRCDPISGHVSLYWYRQALGQGPEFLTYFNYEAQQDKSGLPNDRFSAERPEGSISTLTIQRTEQRDSAMYRCASSYGLAENYQETQYFGPGTRLLVL.

The V gene is TRBV30, the J gene TRBJ2-5; D remains unclear. The V gene lost 1 base and the J gene lost 4 bases, with 10 bases spanning the gap. Germline lookup yields CDR1 GTSNPN and CDR2 SVGIG (reference sequence). The CDR3 is made up of 13 amino acids. This CDR3 reads CAWSDGRRETQYF. CDR3 coding DNA: TGTGCCTGGAGTGATGGGCGGCGAGAGACCCAGTACTTC.

This chain links TRBV29-1 with TRBJ2-7, with D possibly being TRBD1 or TRBD2 (5 bases each). CDR1 is SQVTM and CDR2 is ANQGSEA in the germline V gene. V lost 2 bases to trimming and J lost 3 bases, with 14 bases between them. The CDR3 consists of 14 residues. This chain's CDR3 is CSVELRDGVYEQYF. Written as DNA, the CDR3 is TGCAGCGTTGAACTTCGGGACGGGGTCTACGAGCAGTACTTC.

As regards this clone: Additional DNA sequences in this sample encode the identical CDR3. The chain has TRBV7-9 and TRBJ2-7; D is undetermined. CDR3 size: 12 residues. From germline, CDR1 is SEHNR and CDR2 FQNEAQ (reference sequence). Between the trimmed V and J ends, which lost 5 bases and 2 bases, there was a span of 7 bases. In DNA form, the CDR3 reads TGTGCCAGCAGCCTGGGAACCTACGAGCAGTACTTC. It encodes CASSLGTYEQYF.

The chain carries TRBV30 and TRBJ1-2; a possible D gene is TRBD1 (5 bases). Germline V gene lookup returns CDR1 GTSNPN and CDR2 SVGIG (reference sequence). The CDR3 is 13 residues long. The V end was cut by 2 bases, the J end by 3 bases, with 10 bases between. CDR3 sequence: CAWSLGLDYGYTF. The CDR3 region has the DNA TGTGCCTGGAGTTTGGGACTTGACTATGGCTACACCTTC.

This chain uses TRBV7-9 with TRBJ2-1; 9 bases map to TRBD2. Per germline, CDR1 SEHNR and CDR2 FQNEAQ (reference sequence). V lost 6 bases to trimming and J lost 7 bases; unmatched junction nucleotides: 10. CDR3 length equals 15 residues. The CDR3 DNA is TGTGCCAGCAGAGGCGGGAGGGCCACTAGGAATGAGCAGTTCTTC. This sequence encodes CASRGGRATRNEQFF.

This clone was detected a few times. This chain joins TRBV7-8 and TRBJ2-1; 8 bases fit TRBD1. CDR1 SGHVS and CDR2 FQNEAQ come from the germline V gene. This CDR3 spans 13 amino acids. After removal of 6 bases from V and 10 bases from J, the junction contained 8 bases not matched to a gene. The CDR3 coding sequence is TGTGCCAGCAGAACGGGACAGGTCACGGAGCAGTTCTTC. Its translation is CASRTGQVTEQFF.

The chain joins TRBV27 to TRBJ2-2; 9 nucleotides line up with TRBD2. Trimming at V came to 3 bases and at J to 4 bases, leaving 6 bases not matched to a gene. In germline, CDR1 is MNHEY, CDR2 SMNVEV (reference sequence). CDR3 size: 16 residues. In DNA form, the CDR3 reads TGTGCCAGCAGTTTTAGCGGGAGTTCATCCACCGGGGAGCTGTTTTTT. The encoded protein is CASSFSGSSSTGELFF.

The chain combines TRBV2 with TRBJ2-2; 7 bases agree with TRBD2. CDR1 is SNHLY and CDR2 is FYNNEI in the germline V gene. J was trimmed by 0 bases and V by 7 bases; bases with no gene match: 2. This CDR3 spans 14 amino acids. CDR3 amino acids: CASNGLANTGELFF. For the CDR3, the DNA is TGTGCCAGCAACGGACTAGCGAACACCGGGGAGCTGTTTTTT.

This chain uses TRBV4-3 with TRBJ2-7; maybe TRBD2 (7 bases). The CDR3 spans 15 residues. Trimming cost V 3 bases and J 2 bases, with 14 bases left between them. Per germline, CDR1 LGHNA and CDR2 YSLEER. CDR3 DNA sequence: TGCGCCAGCAGCCACGGACTAGGGGGGACCTACGAGCAGTACTTC. Amino acid sequence: CASSHGLGGTYEQYF.

CDR3 region: CASSVEGSGELFF. CDR3 nucleotides: TGTGCCAGCAGCGTAGAGGGTTCCGGGGAGCTGTTTTTT. The rearrangement joins TRBV9 to TRBJ2-2; D gene unclear. Between the trimmed V and J ends, which lost 0 bases and 6 bases, there was a span of 6 bases. This CDR3 contains 13 residues. Per the germline V gene, CDR1 is SGDLS and CDR2 is YYNGEE.

V is TRBV15 and J is TRBJ1-2, with TRBD1 matching 10 bases. This CDR3 is 15 amino acids long. Germline lookup yields CDR1 LNHNV and CDR2 YYDKDF (reference sequence). The ends lost 3 bases at V and 7 bases at J; junction bases unmatched: 8. CDR3 sequence: CATSRMGTGDGGYTF. CDR3 coding DNA: TGTGCCACCAGCAGGATGGGGACAGGGGATGGTGGCTACACCTTC.

The V gene is TRBV27, the J gene TRBJ2-3, with a weak D call TRBD2 (6 bases). Germline V CDR1 and CDR2: MNHEY, SMNVEV (reference sequence). The CDR3 is 14 residues long. Between the trimmed V and J ends, which lost 7 bases and 1 base, there was a span of 12 bases. The CDR3 reads CASTAGTRTDTQYF. The DNA for the CDR3 is TGTGCCAGCACTGCGGGAACCCGCACAGATACGCAGTATTTT.

The CDR3 loop reads CASSLSSNPYEQYF. The CDR3 coding sequence is TGTGCCAGCAGTTTATCGAGCAACCCCTACGAGCAGTACTTC. The gene calls are TRBV27 and TRBJ2-7, with D unclear. Germline CDR1 MNHEY, CDR2 SMNVEV (reference sequence). The CDR3 covers 14 residues. With 0 bases removed from V and 2 bases from J, the gap between germline ends came to 8 bases.

The gene calls are TRBV6-5 and TRBJ2-7, with 12 bases matching TRBD2. V trimming: 0 bases; J trimming: 6 bases; junction bases outside the gene matches: 3. The CDR3 totals 15 residues. Germline CDR1 is MNHEY and CDR2 is SVGAGI. The CDR3 here is CASSYSALAGGEQYF. CDR3 in DNA: TGTGCCAGCAGTTACTCTGCACTAGCGGGAGGCGAGCAGTACTTC.

CDR3 in DNA: TGTGCCAGCAGTGTTTCCAGGGGAGGGCCTAGCAATCAGCCCCAGCATTTT. The encoded protein is CASSVSRGGPSNQPQHF. This chain links TRBV2 with TRBJ1-5; D might be TRBD1 (6 bases). V lost 4 bases to trimming and J lost 0 bases, with 16 bases between them. From germline, CDR1 is SNHLY and CDR2 FYNNEI. The CDR3 is 17 residues long.

The V gene is TRBV11-3, the J gene TRBJ1-1; 7 bases map to TRBD1. This CDR3 region has 13 residues. The junction had 4 bases not matched to a gene; V was cut back by 5 bases and J by 4 bases. Looked up from germline, CDR1 is SGHNT and CDR2 is YENEEA. The CDR3 spells CASSQTGFTEAFF. In DNA, the CDR3 is TGTGCCAGCAGCCAGACAGGGTTCACTGAAGCTTTCTTT.

The chain has TRBV7-9 and TRBJ2-7; D not certain. Looked up from germline, CDR1 is SEHNR and CDR2 is FQNEAQ (reference sequence). V lost 9 bases, J lost 0 bases, and 6 bases lay in between. The CDR3 totals 11 residues. The CDR3 sequence is CASAASYEQYF. DNA of the CDR3: TGTGCCAGTGCAGCCTCCTACGAGCAGTACTTC.

V and J are TRBV6-5 and TRBJ2-3; D is perhaps TRBD2 (5 bases). The CDR3 consists of 13 residues. Trimming took 7 bases from V and 6 from J, leaving 14 bases between them. Germline assignment: CDR1 MNHEY and CDR2 SVGAGI. CDR3 loop: CASTHITGDTQYF. The CDR3 nucleotides read TGTGCCAGCACCCACATAACGGGGGATACGCAGTATTTT.